This T cell receptor (beta chain) was observed in a study of early T cells in non-severe SARS-CoV-2 infection. At the level of the study: Chains stayed unpaired after sequencing of bulk RNA from unsorted whole blood.

Via MiXCR, TCRdb re-called the 5' RACE reads, giving one row per CDR3 protein. Of tens of thousands of distinct CDR3 sequences in the sample, about an eighth are singletons; the top ten hold approximately 4.8%. V was shortened by 8 bases and J by 7 bases, with 14 bases between the two germline ends. Germline loops: CDR1 LNHDA, CDR2 SQIVND (reference sequence). The CDR3 extends over 12 amino acids. This clonotype was recorded many times. Sample: whole blood. This receptor was identified in an adult who was a healthcare worker with PCR-confirmed SARS-CoV-2 infection or an uninfected control (not recorded which). The rearrangement links TRBV19 to TRBJ1-1; D not certain. This chain's CDR3 is CASSLPPGEAFF. The CDR3 coding sequence is TGTGCCAGTTCCCTCCCTCCAGGTGAAGCTTTCTTT.